This T cell receptor (beta chain) stems from a study of persistence of HIV-infected CD4 T cells. Study conclusions and caveats: Compared with CD3/CD28-stimulated cells, CMV- and Gag-responding cells showed lower TCRbeta richness. Degenerate expanded CDR3beta sequences were enriched among CMV- and Gag-responding cells.

This clone was seen only a few times. Its antigen remains unknown. Anti-CD3/anti-CD28 beads served as a nonspecific positive control stimulus. CD4+ T cells upregulating both CD40 ligand and CD69 were sorted as responding cells. Donors had undetectable plasma HIV-1 RNA, under 50 copies/mL, for 4+ years. The immunoSEQ assay was version 4, run in survey mode. Repertoires were generated with immunoSEQ multiplex PCR, while TCRdb's copy carries only in-frame clones and drops some. The data contain 40,000 to 45,000 clones, approximately 93% of them singletons. This CDR3 region has 12 residues. Trimming pared 2 bases from V and 3 bases from J, leaving 2 bases between. The germline gives CDR1 SEHNR, CDR2 FQNEAQ (reference sequence).

The rearrangement uses TRBV7-9 and TRBJ1-5; D unresolved. The sample here was CD4+ T cells sorted from PBMCs after roughly 17-hour stimulation, taken from a patient who received antiretroviral therapy. The origin of this receptor is an adult man with HIV who was CMV-seropositive. CDR3 amino acids: CASSLNNQPQHF. CDR3 bases: TGTGCCAGCAGCTTAAACAATCAGCCCCAGCATTTT.